One and the same sample provided the 4 T cell receptor beta chains below, sequenced in a study of shared clonotypes between healthy human individuals. Using immunoSEQ multiplex PCR, the repertoire was profiled, and TCRdb retains in-frame clones only, with some absent. The table includes about 510,000 clones, approximately 85% detected once. Sequencing was carried out using PBMCs. The origin of the receptors is a woman in her thirties or forties in good health. Some clones in this sample may be carry-over from other donors' samples.

Ten or more counts support this clone. V and J are TRBV2 and TRBJ2-7; D is possibly TRBD1 (7 bases). The V gene lost 3 bases and the J gene lost 3 bases, with 12 bases spanning the gap. There are 14 residues in the CDR3. CDR1 is SNHLY and CDR2 is FYNNEI in the germline V gene. The CDR3 DNA follows: TGTGCCAGCAGTGATCGACAGGGAGGCTACGAGCAGTACTTC. Translated: CASSDRQGGYEQYF.

The chain recombines TRBV27 with TRBJ1-2; D remains unclear. V dropped 6 bases and J dropped 3 bases, with 14 bases sitting between them. CDR3 size: 14 residues. Germline values: CDR1 MNHEY, CDR2 SMNVEV (reference sequence). CDR3 DNA: TGTGCCAGCAGAACAACTGGCAGCTACTATGGCTACACCTTC. Amino acids: CASRTTGSYYGYTF.

The chain combines TRBV7-3 with TRBJ2-7, with a possible D match to TRBD2 (6 bases). Deletions cut 5 bases from V and 5 bases from J, with 13 bases between. Germline CDR1 is SGHTA and CDR2 is FQGTGA. This CDR3 has 13 residues. This CDR3 is CASSQTGSDEQYF. The DNA of the CDR3 is TGTGCCAGCAGCCAAACCGGGAGCGACGAGCAGTACTTC. Filled out from reference TRBV7-3 and TRBJ2-7, the complete variable domain reads GAGVSQTPSNKVTEKGKYVELRCDPISGHTALYWYRQSLGQGPEFLIYFQGTGAADDSGLPNDRFFAVRPEGSVSTLKIQRTERGDSAVYLCASSQTGSDEQYFGPGTRLTVT.

The chain couples TRBV5-5 to TRBJ2-1, with D perhaps matching TRBD2 (5 bases). The CDR3 is 15 residues long. Trimming removed 6 bases at V and 0 bases at J, with 13 bases between. Germline V gene lookup returns CDR1 SGHKS and CDR2 YYEKEE (reference sequence). The DNA of the CDR3 is TGTGCCAGCAAACTGGACTTAAGCTCCTACAATGAGCAGTTCTTC. Translation: CASKLDLSSYNEQFF.